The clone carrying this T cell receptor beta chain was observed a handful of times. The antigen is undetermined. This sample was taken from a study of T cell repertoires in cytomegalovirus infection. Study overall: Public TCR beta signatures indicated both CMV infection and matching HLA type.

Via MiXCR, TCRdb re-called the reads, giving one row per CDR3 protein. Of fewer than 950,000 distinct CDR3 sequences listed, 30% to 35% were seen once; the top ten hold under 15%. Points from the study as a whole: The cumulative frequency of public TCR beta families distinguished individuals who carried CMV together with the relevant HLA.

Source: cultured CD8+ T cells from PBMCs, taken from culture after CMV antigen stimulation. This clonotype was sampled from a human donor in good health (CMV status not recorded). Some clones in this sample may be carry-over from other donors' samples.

The DNA for the CDR3 is TGTGCCAGCAGAGCCACGGTGGGAGGGTCCACTGAAGCTTTCTTT. It specifies CASRATVGGSTEAFF. The chain employs TRBV7-8 and TRBJ1-1; D unclear. The germline V gene encodes CDR1 SGHVS and CDR2 FQNEAQ. The CDR3 spans 15 residues. The V and J ends lost 6 bases and 4 bases respectively, with 18 bases between them.